These 5 T cell receptor beta chains originate from one sample sequenced in a study of cytomegalovirus exposure and HLA in healthy donors. The PCR ran on 60 Vbeta and 13 Jbeta primers. Assay used: immunoSEQ multiplex PCR; TCRdb lists only in-frame clones, some missing. The repertoire holds under 200,000 clones, around 78% seen once, with about 2.1% in the top ten. Sequencing input: PBMCs. These TCRs come from a woman in her 30s in good health and CMV-seropositive.

The V call is TRBV5-5, the J call TRBJ2-5; no clear D gene. CDR1 SGHKS and CDR2 YYEKEE come from the germline V gene (reference sequence). V lost 7 bases to trimming and J lost 2 bases, with 15 bases between them. The CDR3 has 14 residues. As DNA, the CDR3 is TGTGCCAGCGCTCCCGGGTACACTCAAGAGACCCAGTACTTC. This codes for CASAPGYTQETQYF.

This clone was seen a handful of times. The CDR3 DNA follows: TGTGCCAGCAGTTTAGTGGCAGACACTGAAGCTTTCTTT. This codes for CASSLVADTEAFF. V usage is TRBV28 and J usage is TRBJ1-1; unclear D gene. Deletions cut 2 bases from V and 3 bases from J, with 7 bases between. The CDR3 loop spans 13 amino acids. The germline CDR1 and CDR2 sequences are MDHEN and SYDVKM.

Concerning this clone itself: Other nucleotide sequences in the sample specify the same CDR3. The rearrangement links TRBV7-2 to TRBJ2-5; D remains unclear. V shed 0 bases and J shed 2 bases, with 4 bases lying between them. This CDR3 region has 13 residues. CDR1 and CDR2 (germline): SGHTA, FQGNSA. The CDR3 DNA reads TGTGCCAGCAGCTTAGCCAGACAAGAGACCCAGTACTTC. Protein: CASSLARQETQYF.

This chain links TRBV10-2 with TRBJ2-3, with TRBD2 identical over 9 bases. Germline CDR1 is WSHSY and CDR2 is SAAADI. The V segment lost 7 bases and the J segment 4 bases; nucleotides outside the gene matches: 9. This CDR3 region has 15 residues. DNA of the CDR3: TGCGCCAGCATCCGGACTAGCGAGGTTTCAGATACGCAGTATTTT. Protein product: CASIRTSEVSDTQYF.

This clone was detected only once. The genes are TRBV7-9 and TRBJ1-2; 7 bases map to TRBD1. With 5 bases clipped from V and 4 bases from J, the junction kept 4 bases outside the gene matches. Germline CDR1 is SEHNR and CDR2 is FQNEAQ (reference sequence). CDR3 length: 13 residues. CDR3: CASSAGQRYGYTF. CDR3 bases: TGTGCCAGCAGCGCGGGACAGCGCTATGGCTACACCTTC.